This TCR beta chain was sequenced during a study of OX40 agonist ivuxolimab in advanced cancers. The method was immunoSEQ multiplex PCR; TCRdb's version includes in-frame clones alone and lacks a portion of them. The sample records about 74,000 clones, 80% to 85% being singletons. CDR1 DFQATT and CDR2 SNEGSKA come from the germline V gene (reference sequence). The CDR3 is 11 residues long. Trimming removed 7 bases at V and 4 bases at J, with 7 bases between. Sample: CD4+ or CD8+ T cells sorted from blood, taken in a trial of the OX40 agonist ivuxolimab. This sequence was found in an adult with an advanced solid tumor such as melanoma, head and neck, liver or kidney cancer. This chain joins TRBV20-1 and TRBJ1-4, with D perhaps TRBD1 (5 bases). CDR3 region: CSGGINEKLFF. The DNA for the CDR3 is TGCAGTGGGGGGATTAATGAAAAACTGTTTTTT.